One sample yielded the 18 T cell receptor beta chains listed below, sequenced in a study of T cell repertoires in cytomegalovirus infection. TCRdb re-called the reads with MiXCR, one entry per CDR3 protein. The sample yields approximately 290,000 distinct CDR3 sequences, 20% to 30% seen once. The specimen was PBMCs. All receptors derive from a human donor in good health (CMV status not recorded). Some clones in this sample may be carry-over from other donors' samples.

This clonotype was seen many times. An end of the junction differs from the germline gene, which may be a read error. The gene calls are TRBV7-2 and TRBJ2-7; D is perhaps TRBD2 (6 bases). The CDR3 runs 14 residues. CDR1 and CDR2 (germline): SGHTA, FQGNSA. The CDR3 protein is CASSLVRGASRPEF. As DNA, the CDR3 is TGTGCCAGCAGCTTAGTGCGGGGCGCCAGCCGACCGGAGTTC.

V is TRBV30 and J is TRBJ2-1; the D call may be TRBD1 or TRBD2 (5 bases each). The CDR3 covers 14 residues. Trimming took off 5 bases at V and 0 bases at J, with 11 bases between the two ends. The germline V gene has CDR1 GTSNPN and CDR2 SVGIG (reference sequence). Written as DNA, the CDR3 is TGTGCCTGGGACCGGGACGGCTCCTACAATGAGCAGTTCTTC. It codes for CAWDRDGSYNEQFF.

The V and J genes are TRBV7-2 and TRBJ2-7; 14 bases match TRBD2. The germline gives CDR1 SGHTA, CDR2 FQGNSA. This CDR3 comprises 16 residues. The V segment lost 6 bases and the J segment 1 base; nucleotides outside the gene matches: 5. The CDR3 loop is CASRQRTSGRSYEQYF. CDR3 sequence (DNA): TGTGCCAGCAGACAGAGGACTAGCGGGAGGTCCTACGAGCAGTACTTC.

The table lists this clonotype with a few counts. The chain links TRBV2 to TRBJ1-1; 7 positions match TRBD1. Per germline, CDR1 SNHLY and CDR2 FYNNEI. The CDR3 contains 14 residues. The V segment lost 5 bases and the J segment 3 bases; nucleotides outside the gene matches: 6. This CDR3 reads CASSSQGQDTEAFF. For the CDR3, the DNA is TGTGCCAGCAGTTCACAGGGGCAAGACACTGAAGCTTTCTTT.

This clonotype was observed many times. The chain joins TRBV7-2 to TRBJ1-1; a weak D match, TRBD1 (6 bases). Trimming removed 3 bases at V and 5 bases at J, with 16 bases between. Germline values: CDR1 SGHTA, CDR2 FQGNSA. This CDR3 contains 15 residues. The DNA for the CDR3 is TGTGCCAGCAGCTTCGATCCCTCGGGGGCTACTGAAGCTTTCTTT. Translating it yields CASSFDPSGATEAFF.

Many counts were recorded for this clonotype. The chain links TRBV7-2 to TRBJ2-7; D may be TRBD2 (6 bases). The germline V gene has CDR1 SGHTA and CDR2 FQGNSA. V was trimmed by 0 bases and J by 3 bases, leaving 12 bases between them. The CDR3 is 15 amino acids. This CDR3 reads CASSLARRDHYEQYF. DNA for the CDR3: TGTGCCAGCAGCTTAGCGAGGCGGGACCACTACGAGCAGTACTTC.

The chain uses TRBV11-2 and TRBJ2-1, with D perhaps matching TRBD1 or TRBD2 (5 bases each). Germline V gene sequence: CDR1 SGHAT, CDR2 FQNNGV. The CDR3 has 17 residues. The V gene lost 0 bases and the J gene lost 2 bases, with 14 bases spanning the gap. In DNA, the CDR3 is TGTGCCAGCAGCTTAGAGGGGGTTGTGGGGGCCTACAATGAGCAGTTCTTC. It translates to CASSLEGVVGAYNEQFF.

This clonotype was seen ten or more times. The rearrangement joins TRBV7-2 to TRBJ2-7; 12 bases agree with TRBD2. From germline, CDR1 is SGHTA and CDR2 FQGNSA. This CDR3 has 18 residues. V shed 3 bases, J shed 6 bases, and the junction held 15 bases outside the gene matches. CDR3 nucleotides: TGTGCCAGCAGCTTTTCTAGCGGGAGGGCCAGAGCGGGCCGCGAGCAGTACTTC. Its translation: CASSFSSGRARAGREQYF.

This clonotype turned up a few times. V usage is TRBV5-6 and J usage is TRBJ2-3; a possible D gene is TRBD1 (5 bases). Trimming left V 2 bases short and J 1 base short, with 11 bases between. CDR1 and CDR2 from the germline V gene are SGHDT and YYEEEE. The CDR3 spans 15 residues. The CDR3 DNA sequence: TGTGCCAGCAGCTTAGGACAAACACGCACAGATACGCAGTATTTT. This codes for CASSLGQTRTDTQYF.

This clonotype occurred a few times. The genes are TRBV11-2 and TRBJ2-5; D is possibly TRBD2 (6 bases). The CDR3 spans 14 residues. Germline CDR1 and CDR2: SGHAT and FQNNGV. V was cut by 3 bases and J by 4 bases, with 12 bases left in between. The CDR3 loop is CASSFGSGRETQYF. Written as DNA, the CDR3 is TGTGCCAGCAGCTTCGGGAGCGGGCGAGAGACCCAGTACTTC.

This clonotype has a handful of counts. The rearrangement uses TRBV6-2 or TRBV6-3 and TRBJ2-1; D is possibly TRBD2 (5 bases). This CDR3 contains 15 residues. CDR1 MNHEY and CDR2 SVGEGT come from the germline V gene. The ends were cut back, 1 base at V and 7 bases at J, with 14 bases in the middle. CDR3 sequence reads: CASSYFAGWDNEQFF. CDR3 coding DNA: TGTGCCAGCAGTTACTTCGCGGGTTGGGATAATGAGCAGTTCTTC.

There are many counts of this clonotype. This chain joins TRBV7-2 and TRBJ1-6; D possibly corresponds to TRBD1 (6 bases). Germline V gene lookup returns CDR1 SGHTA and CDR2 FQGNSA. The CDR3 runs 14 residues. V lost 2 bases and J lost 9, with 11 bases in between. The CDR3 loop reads CASSLIRGGSPLHF. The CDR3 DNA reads TGTGCCAGCAGCTTAATCAGGGGAGGTTCACCCCTCCACTTT.

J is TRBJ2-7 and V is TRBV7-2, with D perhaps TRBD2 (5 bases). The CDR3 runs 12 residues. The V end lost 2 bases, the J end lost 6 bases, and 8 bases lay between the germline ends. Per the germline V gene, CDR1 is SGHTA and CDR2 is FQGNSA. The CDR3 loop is CASSLLLAEQYF. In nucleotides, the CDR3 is TGTGCCAGCAGCTTACTCCTAGCCGAGCAGTACTTC.

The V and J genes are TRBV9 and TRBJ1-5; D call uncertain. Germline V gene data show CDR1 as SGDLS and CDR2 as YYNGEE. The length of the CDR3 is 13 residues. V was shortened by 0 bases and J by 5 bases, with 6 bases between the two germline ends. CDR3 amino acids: CASSVVADQPQHF. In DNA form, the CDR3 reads TGTGCCAGCAGCGTAGTTGCGGATCAGCCCCAGCATTTT.

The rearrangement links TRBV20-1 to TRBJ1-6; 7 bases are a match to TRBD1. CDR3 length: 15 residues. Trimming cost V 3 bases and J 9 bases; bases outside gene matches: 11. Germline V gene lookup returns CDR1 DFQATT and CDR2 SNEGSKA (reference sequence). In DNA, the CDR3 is TGCAGTGCTAGGATTCCGGGACAGAGGTTTTCACCCCTCCACTTT. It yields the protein CSARIPGQRFSPLHF.

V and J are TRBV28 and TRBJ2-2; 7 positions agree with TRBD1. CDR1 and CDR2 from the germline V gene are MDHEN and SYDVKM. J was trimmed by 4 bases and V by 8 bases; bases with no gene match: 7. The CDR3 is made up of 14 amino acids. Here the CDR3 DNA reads TGTGCCAGCCTACCGGGACAGACCACCGGGGAGCTGTTTTTT. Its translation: CASLPGQTTGELFF.

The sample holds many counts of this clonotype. CDR3 bases: TGTGCCAATTATCAGGGGAGCAATCAGCCCCAGCATTTT. Translated, it gives CANYQGSNQPQHF. The chain carries TRBV6-1 and TRBJ1-5; D might be TRBD1 (6 bases). V was pared by 10 bases and J by 1 base, with 11 bases between. This CDR3 contains 13 residues. The V gene's germline CDR1 is MNHNS and CDR2 SASEGT.

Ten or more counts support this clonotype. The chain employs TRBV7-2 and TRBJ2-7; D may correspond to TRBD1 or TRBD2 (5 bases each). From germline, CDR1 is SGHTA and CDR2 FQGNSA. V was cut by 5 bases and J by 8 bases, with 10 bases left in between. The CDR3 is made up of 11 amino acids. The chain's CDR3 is CASSNRDQQYF. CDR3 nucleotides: TGTGCCAGCAGCAACCGGGACCAGCAGTACTTC.